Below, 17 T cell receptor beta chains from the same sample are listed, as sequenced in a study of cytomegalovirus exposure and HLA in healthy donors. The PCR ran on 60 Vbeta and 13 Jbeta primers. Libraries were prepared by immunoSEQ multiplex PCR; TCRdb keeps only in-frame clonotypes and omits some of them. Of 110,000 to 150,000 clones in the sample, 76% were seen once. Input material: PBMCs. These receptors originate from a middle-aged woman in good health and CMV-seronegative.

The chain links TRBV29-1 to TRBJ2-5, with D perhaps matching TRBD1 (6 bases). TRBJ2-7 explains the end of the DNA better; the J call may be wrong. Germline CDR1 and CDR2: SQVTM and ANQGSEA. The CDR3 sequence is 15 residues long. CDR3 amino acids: CSAGTGTPSSYEQYF. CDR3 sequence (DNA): TGCAGCGCCGGAACCGGGACACCGAGCTCCTACGAGCAGTACTTC.

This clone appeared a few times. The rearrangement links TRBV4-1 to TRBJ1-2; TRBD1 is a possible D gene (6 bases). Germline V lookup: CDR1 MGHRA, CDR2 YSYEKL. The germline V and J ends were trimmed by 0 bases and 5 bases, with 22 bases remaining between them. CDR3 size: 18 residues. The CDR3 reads CASSQDSSGRGGGYGYTF. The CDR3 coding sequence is TGCGCCAGCAGCCAAGATTCATCAGGCAGGGGCGGTGGATATGGCTACACCTTC.

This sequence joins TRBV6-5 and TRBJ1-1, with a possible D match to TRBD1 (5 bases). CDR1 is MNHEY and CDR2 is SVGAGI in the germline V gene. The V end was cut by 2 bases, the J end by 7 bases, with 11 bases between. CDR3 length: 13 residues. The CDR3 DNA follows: TGTGCCAGCAGTTACACACAGGAGATTGAAGCTTTCTTT. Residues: CASSYTQEIEAFF.

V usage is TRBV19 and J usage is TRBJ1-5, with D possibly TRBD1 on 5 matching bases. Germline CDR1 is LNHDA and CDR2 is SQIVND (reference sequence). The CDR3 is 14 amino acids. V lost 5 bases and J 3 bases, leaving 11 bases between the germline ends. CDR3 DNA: TGTGCCAGTAGTGCCAGGGCGTTCAATCAGCCCCAGCATTTT. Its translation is CASSARAFNQPQHF.

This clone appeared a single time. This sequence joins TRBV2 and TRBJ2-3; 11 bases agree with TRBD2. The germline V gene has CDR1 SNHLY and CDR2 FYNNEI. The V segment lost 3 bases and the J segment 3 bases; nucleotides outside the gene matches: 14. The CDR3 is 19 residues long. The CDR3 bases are TGTGCCAGCAGTGATACTAGCGGGAGATACTCAGTGGGGACAGATACGCAGTATTTT. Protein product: CASSDTSGRYSVGTDTQYF.

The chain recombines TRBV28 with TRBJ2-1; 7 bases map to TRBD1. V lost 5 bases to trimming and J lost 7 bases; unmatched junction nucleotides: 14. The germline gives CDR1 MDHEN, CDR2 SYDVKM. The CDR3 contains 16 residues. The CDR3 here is CASSRPGQAPGNEQFF. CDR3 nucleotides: TGTGCCAGCAGTCGACCTGGACAGGCCCCGGGGAATGAGCAGTTCTTC.

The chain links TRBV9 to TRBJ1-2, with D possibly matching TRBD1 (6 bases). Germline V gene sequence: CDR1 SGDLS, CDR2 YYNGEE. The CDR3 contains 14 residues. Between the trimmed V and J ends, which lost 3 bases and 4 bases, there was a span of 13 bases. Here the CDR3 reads CASSASTGSYGYTF. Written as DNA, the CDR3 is TGTGCCAGCAGCGCGTCTACAGGGTCCTATGGCTACACCTTC.

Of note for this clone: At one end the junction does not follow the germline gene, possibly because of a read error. CDR3 DNA: TGTTCCAGCACCCATGAGTTCTTT. Translating gives CSSTHEFF. This sequence joins TRBV7-9 and TRBJ1-1, with unresolved D. This CDR3 is 8 amino acids long. Germline CDR1 reads SEHNR; CDR2 reads FQNEAQ (reference sequence).

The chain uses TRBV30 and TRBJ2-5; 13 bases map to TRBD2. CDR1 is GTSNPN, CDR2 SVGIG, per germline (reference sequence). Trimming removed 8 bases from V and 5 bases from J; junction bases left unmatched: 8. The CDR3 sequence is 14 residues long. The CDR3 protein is CAGGLAGPGETQYF. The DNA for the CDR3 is TGTGCCGGGGGACTAGCGGGGCCCGGGGAGACCCAGTACTTC.

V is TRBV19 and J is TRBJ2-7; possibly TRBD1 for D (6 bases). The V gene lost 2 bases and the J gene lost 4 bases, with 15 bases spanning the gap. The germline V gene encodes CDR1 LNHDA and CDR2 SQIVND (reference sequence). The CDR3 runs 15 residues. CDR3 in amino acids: CASSIFGGVEYEQYF. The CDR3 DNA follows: TGTGCCAGTAGTATATTTGGGGGCGTAGAGTACGAGCAGTACTTC.

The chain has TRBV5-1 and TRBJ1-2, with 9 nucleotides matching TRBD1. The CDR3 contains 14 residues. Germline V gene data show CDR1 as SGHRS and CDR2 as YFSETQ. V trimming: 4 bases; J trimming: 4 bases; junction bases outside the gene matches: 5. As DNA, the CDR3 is TGCGCCAGCAGCGAGGACAGGGGCGTCTATGGCTACACCTTC. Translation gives CASSEDRGVYGYTF.

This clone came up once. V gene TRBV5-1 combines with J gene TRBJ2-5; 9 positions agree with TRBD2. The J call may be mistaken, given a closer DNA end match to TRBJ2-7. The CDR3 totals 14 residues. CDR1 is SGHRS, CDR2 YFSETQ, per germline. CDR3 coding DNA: TGCGCCAGCAGCTTGAGGAGACTAGCGGACGAGCAGTACTTC. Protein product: CASSLRRLADEQYF.

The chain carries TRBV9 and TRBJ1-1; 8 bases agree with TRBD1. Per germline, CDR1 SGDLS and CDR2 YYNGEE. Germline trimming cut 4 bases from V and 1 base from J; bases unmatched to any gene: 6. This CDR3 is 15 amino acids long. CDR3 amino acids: CASSSLGTGNTEAFF. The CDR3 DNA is TGTGCCAGCAGCTCCCTCGGGACAGGGAACACTGAAGCTTTCTTT.

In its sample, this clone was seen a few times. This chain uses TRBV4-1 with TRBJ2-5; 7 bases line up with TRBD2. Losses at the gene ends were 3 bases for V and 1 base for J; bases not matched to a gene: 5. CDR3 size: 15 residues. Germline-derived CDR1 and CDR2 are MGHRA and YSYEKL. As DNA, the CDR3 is TGCGCCAGCAGCCAGGGGGGGGGTAGCCAAGAGACCCAGTACTTC. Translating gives CASSQGGGSQETQYF.

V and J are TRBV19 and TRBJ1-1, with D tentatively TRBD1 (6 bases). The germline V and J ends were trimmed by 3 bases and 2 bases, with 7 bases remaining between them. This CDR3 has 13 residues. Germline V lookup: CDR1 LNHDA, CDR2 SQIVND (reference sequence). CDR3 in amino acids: CASSMDSNTEAFF. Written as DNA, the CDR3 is TGTGCCAGTAGTATGGACAGTAACACTGAAGCTTTCTTT. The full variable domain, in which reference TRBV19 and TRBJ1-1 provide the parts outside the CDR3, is DGGITQSPKYLFRKEGQNVTLSCEQNLNHDAMYWYRQDPGQGLRLIYYSQIVNDFQKGDIAEGYSVSREKKESFPLTVTSAQKNPTAFYLCASSMDSNTEAFFGQGTRLTVV.

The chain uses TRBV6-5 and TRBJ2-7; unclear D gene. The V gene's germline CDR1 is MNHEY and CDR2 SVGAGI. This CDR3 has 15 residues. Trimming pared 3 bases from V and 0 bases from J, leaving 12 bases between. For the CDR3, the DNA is TGTGCCAGCAGTTATAGTGCTTCCGTCTCCTACGAGCAGTACTTC. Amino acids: CASSYSASVSYEQYF.

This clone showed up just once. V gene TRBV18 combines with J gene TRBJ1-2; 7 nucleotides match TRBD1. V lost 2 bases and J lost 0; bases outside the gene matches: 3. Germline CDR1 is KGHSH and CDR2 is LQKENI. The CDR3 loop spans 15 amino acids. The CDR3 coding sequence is TGTGCCAGCTCACCAGGGACAGCAGCTAACTATGGCTACACCTTC. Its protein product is CASSPGTAANYGYTF.